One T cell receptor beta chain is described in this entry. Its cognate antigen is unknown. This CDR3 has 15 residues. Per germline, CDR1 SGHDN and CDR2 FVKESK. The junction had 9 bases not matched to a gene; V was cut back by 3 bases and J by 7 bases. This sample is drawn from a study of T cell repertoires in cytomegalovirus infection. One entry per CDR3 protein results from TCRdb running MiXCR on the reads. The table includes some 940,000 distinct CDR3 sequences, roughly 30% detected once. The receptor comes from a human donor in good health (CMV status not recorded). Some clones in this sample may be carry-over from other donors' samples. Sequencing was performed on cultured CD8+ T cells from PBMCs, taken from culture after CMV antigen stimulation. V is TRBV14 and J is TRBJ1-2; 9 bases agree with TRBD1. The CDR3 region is CASSHSGTGFGGYTF. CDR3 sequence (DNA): TGTGCCAGCAGCCATTCGGGGACAGGGTTCGGTGGCTACACCTTC.